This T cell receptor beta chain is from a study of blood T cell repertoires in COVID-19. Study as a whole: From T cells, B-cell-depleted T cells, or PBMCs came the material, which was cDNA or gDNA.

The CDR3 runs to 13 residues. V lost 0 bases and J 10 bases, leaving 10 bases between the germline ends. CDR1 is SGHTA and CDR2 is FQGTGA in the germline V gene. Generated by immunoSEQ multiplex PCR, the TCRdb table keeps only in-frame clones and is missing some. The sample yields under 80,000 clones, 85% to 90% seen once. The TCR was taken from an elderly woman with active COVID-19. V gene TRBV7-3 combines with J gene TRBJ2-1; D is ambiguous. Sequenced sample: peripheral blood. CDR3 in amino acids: CASSLTRSREQFF. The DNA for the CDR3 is TGTGCCAGCAGCTTAACGCGGTCCCGGGAGCAGTTCTTC.